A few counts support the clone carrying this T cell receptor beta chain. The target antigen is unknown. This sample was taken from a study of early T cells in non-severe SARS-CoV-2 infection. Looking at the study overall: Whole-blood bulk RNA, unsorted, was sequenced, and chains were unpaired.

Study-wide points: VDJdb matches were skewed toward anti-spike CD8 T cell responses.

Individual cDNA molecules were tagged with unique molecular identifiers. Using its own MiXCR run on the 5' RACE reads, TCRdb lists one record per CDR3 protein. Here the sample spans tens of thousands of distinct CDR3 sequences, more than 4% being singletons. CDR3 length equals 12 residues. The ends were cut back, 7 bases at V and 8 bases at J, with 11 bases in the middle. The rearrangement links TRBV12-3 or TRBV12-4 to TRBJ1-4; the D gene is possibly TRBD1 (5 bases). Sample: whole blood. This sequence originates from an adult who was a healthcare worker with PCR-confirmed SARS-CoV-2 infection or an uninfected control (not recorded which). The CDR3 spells CASKTAFEKLFF. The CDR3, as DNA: TGTGCCAGCAAGACAGCTTTCGAAAAACTGTTTTTT.